The text below deals with one TCR beta chain. The antigen it binds to is not known. One base away there is no much larger clone; base qualities are not given. The time point label of this sample denotes: cells obtained before transplantation from donor or recipient. CD3+CD4+ and CD3+CD8+ populations were FACS-sorted from unstimulated pre-transplant donor and recipient cells taken from spleen or lymph nodes. Receptor amplification or capture employed the immunoSEQ multiplex PCR assay. For most patients, genomic DNA was isolated using the Qiagen DNeasy Blood and Tissue Kit and was shipped frozen to Adaptive Biotechnologies for TCR sequencing. For most patients, genomic DNA was subjected to high-throughput TCR-beta CDR3 sequencing by Adaptive Biotechnologies. The published analysis was carried out like this. Adaptive's ImmunoSEQ software was the source of the TCR sequencing data for 18 patients, while a few other patients were processed with MiXCR and VDJtools. To correct CD4 versus CD8 sorting errors, any sequence found in both subsets at a frequency ratio below 5:1 was removed. CDR3 nucleotide sequences shared by donor and recipient were removed because the origin of these sequences could not be assigned. To count as alloreactive, a clone needed at least 2-fold expansion over unstimulated cells and a minimum CFSE-low frequency of 0.002% (template counts) or 0.001% (read counts). A clone was considered mappable if detected in the sequenced pre-transplant spleen, lymph node, or MLR CFSE-low populations of the donor or recipient. The cumulative frequency of alloreactive clones was calculated as a percentage of all sequences, weighted by copy number. The immuneACCESS repertoire file appears here via TCRdb, limited to in-frame rearrangements. These files lack a portion of the clones; in checked studies, under half of the deficit traces to unresolved V genes, and the cause of the others is not known. From that table come the V and J calls and clone size; the DNA was used to work out D and trimming. The sample table holds tens of thousands of clones, of which more than 80% were seen once. Approximately 2.7% of the sample is in the top ten clones.

The data were taken from a study of graft-versus-host responses after intestinal transplantation (dated by TCRdb to 2020 to 2023). In the study overall: The transplants that recipients got were multivisceral, liver-intestinal, or isolated intestinal. Every recipient was given anti-thymocyte globulin induction, followed by around three years of maintenance tacrolimus and steroids. After intestinal transplantation, graft-versus-host and host-versus-graft alloreactive T cell clones were followed in the graft, circulation and bone marrow using bulk TCR-beta CDR3 sequencing. Alloreactive clones were identified by sequencing pre-transplant mixed lymphocyte reaction products and comparing these products with unstimulated pre-transplant donor and recipient T cells. The cohort enrolled 20 to 30 intestinal transplant recipients, one of whom was a retransplant, and a few patients without pretransplant specimens were excluded. Donor T cell macrochimerism was defined as a peak of at least 4% donor T cells among recipient peripheral blood mononuclear cells. Samples from three later patients were sequenced in-house on an Illumina MiSeq with MiXCR processing rather than by the commercial service. Points the paper makes about the study in general: In the allografts of patients with donor T cell macrochimerism, GvH to HvG T cell clonal ratios were high. Early after transplant, peak levels of circulating GvH clones were found to be associated with declines in HvG clones. GvH clones were detected in recipient bone marrow, and some of these GvH clones were observed earlier in ileal mucosa or blood, consistent with an intestinal mucosal origin. Conclusions were limited by the relatively low number and heterogeneity of intestinal transplant patients.

The clonotype comes from a human donor who received an intestinal transplant. The starting material was unstimulated CD8+ T cells sorted from spleen or lymph node cells, obtained before intestinal transplant.

The DNA sequence is TGTGCCAGCAGTTACGGAGGCTATAGCAATCAGCCCCAGCATTTT. Translated, this gives CASSYGGYSNQPQHF. The chain joins TRBV6-6 to TRBJ1-5, with the D gene too uncertain to name. V is reduced by 2 bases and J by 0 bases, leaving a spacing of 8 bases between them. The CDR3 runs 15 amino acids, cysteine and phenylalanine included. Only the CDR3 part of the read is kept: 45 bases, read in frame from the first base. Via the germline V gene (reference sequence), CDR1 is MNHNY and CDR2 SVGAGI.